The 6 T cell receptor beta chains listed next were all sequenced from one sample in a study of T cell clonality in common variable immunodeficiency. The antigens of these receptors remain unknown. Overall study results and limits: In common variable immunodeficiency, TCR beta chains reportedly carried fewer deletions and N-nucleotide insertions.

Clones were read by immunoSEQ multiplex PCR, and TCRdb kept only the in-frame ones, dropping some. Altogether approximately 8,300 clones were found in the sample, and no singletons occur. The sample taken for sequencing was peripheral blood mononuclear cells. These receptors originate from a human donor with common variable immunodeficiency.

Ten or more counts support this clone. The missing CDR3 end, 3 residues past where the read stops, is filled in from the germline J gene. The gene calls are TRBV6-2 or TRBV6-3 and TRBJ2-2, with D maybe TRBD2 (5 bases). Germline CDR1 MNHEY, CDR2 SVGEGT. The length of the CDR3 is 13 residues. V gave up 6 bases and J gave up 1 base, with 6 bases separating them. CDR3 bases read: TGTGCCAGCAGAGAGGGGAACACCGGGGAG. Translating gives CASREGNTGE. The complete CDR3 sequence is CASREGNTGELFF.

This clone has a count of ten or more. The CDR3 goes on 3 residues after the read ends, and that part is filled in from the germline J gene. The rearrangement uses TRBV20-1 and TRBJ1-4; 8 bases fit TRBD1. The CDR3 is 12 amino acids. V lost 7 bases, J lost 5 bases, and 3 bases stayed unmatched. Germline V gene data show CDR1 as DFQATT and CDR2 as SNEGSKA (reference sequence). CDR3 bases read: TGCAGTGTCAGGGGGCAAAATGAAAAA. This translates into CSVRGQNEK. The whole CDR3 sequence reads CSVRGQNEKLFF.

This clone has a count of ten or more. The CDR3 DNA, read in part, is TGCGCCAGCAGCGCCAGGGGCGGTTGGGCAGTGAACACTGAA. Protein: CASSARGGWAVNTE. Given in full, the CDR3 is CASSARGGWAVNTEAFF. This chain links TRBV5-1 with TRBJ1-1; tentatively, D is TRBD1 (6 bases). The CDR3 end lies 3 residues beyond the end of the read and is filled in from the germline J gene. The CDR3 is 17 residues long. V was shortened by 4 bases and J by 0 bases, with 19 bases between the two germline ends. From germline, CDR1 is SGHRS and CDR2 YFSETQ.

Points on this clone: Sequencing ends 3 residues short of the CDR3 end; the germline J gene provides the rest. The rearrangement joins TRBV2 to TRBJ2-5, with no clear D. V was trimmed by 3 bases and J by 6 bases, leaving 8 bases between them. Germline values: CDR1 SNHLY, CDR2 FYNNEI. CDR3 length equals 12 residues. CDR3 bases read: TGTGCCAGCAGTGATAGCAATAAGACC. The encoded protein is CASSDSNKT. In full, the CDR3 reads CASSDSNKTQYF.

In its sample, this clone is medium-sized. The read stops 3 residues short of the end of the CDR3; the missing end is completed from the germline J gene. The chain joins TRBV6-2 or TRBV6-3 to TRBJ1-5; D gene uncertain. The CDR3 runs to 15 residues. V lost 0 bases, J lost 5 bases, and 11 bases lay in between. Germline CDR1 and CDR2: MNHEY and SVGEGT. This CDR3 is CASSYSGLLYQPQHF. The CDR3 bases that were read are TGTGCCAGCAGTTACTCAGGGCTGCTTTATCAGCCC.

This clone is medium-sized within its sample. The sequence runs out 3 residues before the end of the CDR3; the remainder is reconstructed from the germline J gene. The rearrangement uses TRBV20-1 and TRBJ2-2, with D possibly being TRBD2 (6 bases). CDR1 is DFQATT and CDR2 is SNEGSKA in the germline V gene (reference sequence). The CDR3 sequence is 16 residues long. V lost 3 bases to trimming and J lost 3 bases, with 17 bases between them. CDR3 bases read: TGCAGTGCTAGCCCGGCGGCGGGGAAGGACACCGGGGAG. Protein: CSASPAAGKDTGE. The entire CDR3 protein reads CSASPAAGKDTGELFF.